These 14 T cell receptor beta chains were sequenced from one sample in a study of OX40 agonist ivuxolimab in advanced cancers. The protocol was immunoSEQ multiplex PCR, while the TCRdb copy is restricted to in-frame clones and leaves out a portion. The table shows over 70,000 clones, with about 93% occurring only once. Sequenced material: CD4+ or CD8+ T cells sorted from blood, taken in a trial of the OX40 agonist ivuxolimab. The receptor set was obtained from an adult with an advanced solid tumor such as melanoma, head and neck, liver or kidney cancer.

This sequence joins TRBV4-3 and TRBJ1-2; D might be TRBD1 (5 bases). From germline, CDR1 is LGHNA and CDR2 YSLEER. This CDR3 is built from 14 residues. V shed 4 bases and J shed 2 bases, with 11 bases lying between them. CDR3 sequence: CASSPSSGNYGYTF. The CDR3 DNA reads as TGCGCCAGCAGCCCCAGCTCAGGGAACTATGGCTACACCTTC.

The chain has TRBV6-1 and TRBJ2-7; TRBD2 might be the D (6 bases). Looked up from germline, CDR1 is MNHNS and CDR2 is SASEGT. The CDR3 has 18 residues. The V end lost 3 bases, the J end lost 2 bases, and 23 bases lay between the germline ends. The CDR3 DNA reads TGTGCCAGCAGTGATTACCCAGGGACTCCGTTGGGACCCTACGAGCAGTACTTC. As protein: CASSDYPGTPLGPYEQYF.

This chain connects TRBV6-6 to TRBJ2-5; D perhaps matches TRBD2 (5 bases). The end of the DNA fits TRBJ2-7 better, so the J call may be wrong. This CDR3 is built from 12 residues. The germline V gene has CDR1 MNHNY and CDR2 SVGAGI (reference sequence). CDR3 nucleotides: TGTGCCAGCAGTGAGGGCACCTACGAGCAGTACTTC. Protein product: CASSEGTYEQYF.

The chain uses TRBV6-6 and TRBJ2-7, with TRBD1 identical over 9 bases. V shed 6 bases and J 4 bases; nucleotides not matched to a gene: 7. The length of the CDR3 is 14 residues. The germline V gene has CDR1 MNHNY and CDR2 SVGAGI (reference sequence). CDR3 sequence: CASSPGTGKYEQYF. Written as DNA, the CDR3 is TGTGCCAGCAGCCCCGGGACAGGGAAATACGAGCAGTACTTC.

The chain uses TRBV19 and TRBJ1-1; no clear D. Trimming took off 6 bases at V and 0 bases at J, with 5 bases between the two ends. This CDR3 is 12 amino acids long. The germline gives CDR1 LNHDA, CDR2 SQIVND (reference sequence). The CDR3 bases are TGTGCCAGTAGAAATATGAACACTGAAGCTTTCTTT. Amino acid sequence: CASRNMNTEAFF.

The CDR3 DNA follows: TGTGCCAGCAGCCATGGGTACGAGCAGTACTTC. It yields the protein CASSHGYEQYF. V is TRBV14 and J is TRBJ2-7; D ambiguous. Trimming took 3 bases from V and 4 from J, leaving 4 bases between them. Germline lookup yields CDR1 SGHDN and CDR2 FVKESK. The CDR3 consists of 11 residues.

This chain uses TRBV19 with TRBJ2-7, with 8 nucleotides matching TRBD1. V lost 7 bases, J lost 0 bases, and 8 bases stayed unmatched. CDR1 LNHDA and CDR2 SQIVND come from the germline V gene (reference sequence). This CDR3 is 15 amino acids long. CDR3 loop: CASTPGQGSSYEQYF. The DNA for the CDR3 is TGTGCCAGTACCCCCGGACAGGGAAGCTCCTACGAGCAGTACTTC.

V is TRBV29-1 and J is TRBJ1-2; D is perhaps TRBD1 (5 bases). CDR3 length equals 13 residues. Germline V CDR1 and CDR2: SQVTM, ANQGSEA. V was cut by 7 bases and J by 8 bases, with 20 bases left in between. The chain's CDR3 is CSGTTRDGQGYTF. The CDR3 coding sequence is TGCAGCGGTACTACCCGGGACGGCCAGGGCTACACCTTC.

This clone was detected once. This sequence joins TRBV9 and TRBJ1-3; D uncertain. CDR1 is SGDLS and CDR2 is YYNGEE in the germline V gene. V lost 0 bases, J lost 0 bases, and 10 bases lay in between. This CDR3 spans 16 amino acids. The CDR3, as DNA: TGTGCCAGCAGCGTAGGCTCTGACATCTCTGGAAACACCATATATTTT. Its translation is CASSVGSDISGNTIYF.

V usage is TRBV19 and J usage is TRBJ1-1, with a possible D match to TRBD1 (5 bases). CDR1 LNHDA and CDR2 SQIVND come from the germline V gene (reference sequence). V lost 9 bases, J lost 4 bases, and 15 bases lay in between. The CDR3 runs to 13 residues. CDR3 nucleotides: TGTGCCAGCCGGCCGGGGGGGTCCACTGAAGCTTTCTTT. Protein sequence: CASRPGGSTEAFF.

This chain connects TRBV28 to TRBJ2-7; 9 positions agree with TRBD1. CDR1 is MDHEN, CDR2 SYDVKM, per germline. This CDR3 has 16 residues. After removal of 4 bases from V and 2 bases from J, the junction contained 9 bases not matched to a gene. The DNA of the CDR3 is TGTGCCAGCAGTTGGCCGACAGGGGGGGGGACCTACGAGCAGTACTTC. Translation: CASSWPTGGGTYEQYF. The complete variable domain, with remaining parts taken from reference TRBV28 and TRBJ2-7, reads DVKVTQSSRYLVKRTGEKVFLECVQDMDHENMFWYRQDPGLGLRLIYFSYDVKMKEKGDIPEGYSVSREKKERFSLILESASTNQTSMYLCASSWPTGGGTYEQYFGPGTRLTVT.

The chain carries TRBV5-4 and TRBJ1-2; a weak D match, TRBD1 (6 bases). V lost 4 bases and J lost 3, with 13 bases in between. CDR3 length: 14 amino acids. Germline CDR1 reads SGHNT; CDR2 reads YYREEE (reference sequence). In DNA, the CDR3 is TGTGCCAGCAGCCGGGAGGGGGGTCACTATGGCTACACCTTC. Encoded protein: CASSREGGHYGYTF.

This clone showed up just once. The chain uses TRBV4-3 and TRBJ1-1, with a weak D call TRBD1 (6 bases). This CDR3 has 19 residues. Germline V gives CDR1 LGHNA, CDR2 YSLEER. Between the trimmed V and J ends, which lost 1 base and 0 bases, there was a span of 21 bases. The CDR3 DNA follows: TGCGCCAGCAGCCAAGCGAACAGGGAGGAACTCACATTGAACACTGAAGCTTTCTTT. This codes for CASSQANREELTLNTEAFF.

The CDR3 spells CASSGPGTPRNIQYF. The CDR3 DNA is TGTGCCAGCAGCGGTCCCGGGACCCCGCGTAACATTCAGTACTTC. This rearrangement joins TRBV13 to TRBJ2-4; either TRBD1 or TRBD2 may fit D (5 bases each). The V gene's germline CDR1 is PRHDT and CDR2 FYEKMQ (reference sequence). V was cut by 5 bases and J by 7 bases, with 18 bases left in between. CDR3 length equals 15 residues.